The rows below give T cell receptor beta chains drawn from one sample of a study of CD8 T cells in ankylosing spondylitis. A single record per CDR3 protein comes from TCRdb applying MiXCR to the 5' RACE reads. This sample has some 800,000 distinct CDR3 sequences, with approximately 12% found just once. The sequencing input was blood, either unsorted or a sorted T cell fraction (not recorded which). These receptors were collected from a male donor with ankylosing spondylitis. Both conserved end residues are part of each CDR3. The D gene is left open where the match is weak. For some rows the clone size is stated as once, few or many, or as a class when expanded; others skip it.

.	TRBV18	TRBJ1-1	.	CASSPRLQGEGTEAFF	TGTGCCAGCTCACCTCGGCTACAGGGTGAGGGCACTGAAGCTTTCTTT
.	TRBV5-1	TRBJ2-7	.	CASSLASLIYYEQYF	TGCGCCAGCAGCTTGGCCTCGCTTATCTACTACGAGCAGTACTTC
TRBD1	TRBV29-1	TRBJ1-2	few	CSVGGQGRVNGYTF	TGCAGCGTTGGTGGACAGGGTAGGGTGAATGGCTACACCTTC
TRBD1	TRBV5-1	TRBJ2-2	few	CASSPPGQGSSGELFF	TGCGCCAGCAGCCCTCCGGGACAGGGAAGTTCCGGGGAGCTGTTTTTT
.	TRBV5-1	TRBJ1-2	few	CASSLIPDKTNYGYTF	TGCGCCAGCAGCCTGATCCCGGACAAAACTAACTATGGCTACACCTTC
.	TRBV11-2	TRBJ1-1	few	CASSPSQSNTEAFF	TGTGCCAGCAGTCCCTCCCAATCGAACACTGAAGCTTTCTTT
.	TRBV12-3/TRBV12-4	TRBJ2-7	.	CASSSPTYLNYEQYF	TGTGCCAGCAGTTCCCCAACCTACTTGAATTACGAGCAGTACTTC
.	TRBV7-6	TRBJ2-2	.	CASSLAPGIAGELFF	TGTGCCAGCAGCTTAGCCCCAGGGATCGCCGGGGAGCTGTTTTTT
.	TRBV10-1	TRBJ1-6	few	CASSGQLLGSPLHF	TGCGCCAGCAGTGGTCAACTTCTTGGATCACCCCTCCACTTT
.	TRBV4-2	TRBJ2-7	.	CASSQGANYEQYF	TGTGCCAGCAGCCAAGGGGCCAACTACGAGCAGTACTTC
.	TRBV5-1	TRBJ2-7	.	CASSLFEGISSYEQYF	TGCGCCAGCAGCTTGTTCGAGGGGATTAGCTCCTACGAGCAGTACTTC
TRBD1	TRBV5-5	TRBJ2-5	many	CASTRTGGPQETQYF	TGTGCCAGCACAAGGACAGGGGGACCTCAAGAGACCCAGTACTTC
TRBD1	TRBV19	TRBJ1-4	few	CASSRRGTGGEKLFF	TGTGCCAGTAGTCGCCGGGGGACAGGAGGCGAAAAACTGTTTTTT
TRBD2	TRBV3-1	TRBJ2-1	few	CASSKLAGGDNEQFF	TGTGCCAGCAGCAAGCTAGCGGGGGGGGACAATGAGCAGTTCTTC
TRBD1	TRBV6-2/TRBV6-3	TRBJ1-6	.	CASSPHRDRVYSPLHF	TGTGCCAGCAGTCCACACCGGGACAGGGTTTATTCACCCCTCCACTTT
.	TRBV5-1	TRBJ2-3	.	CASSPPLGSDTQYF	TGCGCCAGCAGCCCCCCTCTGGGAAGTGATACGCAGTATTTT
TRBD1	TRBV20-1	TRBJ1-2	few	CSASREGAGYGYTF	TGCAGTGCTAGCCGTGAGGGGGCCGGTTATGGCTACACCTTC
TRBD1	TRBV20-1	TRBJ1-1	.	CSARDRVKAEAFF	TGCAGTGCTAGGGACAGGGTGAAGGCTGAAGCTTTCTTT
TRBD1	TRBV7-2	TRBJ1-4	.	CASSDRGFEKLFF	TGTGCCAGCAGCGACAGGGGATTCGAAAAACTGTTTTTT
.	TRBV9	TRBJ2-3	few	CASSLEGTRSDTQYF	TGTGCCAGCAGCCTAGAAGGTACTCGCTCAGATACGCAGTATTTT
TRBD1	TRBV5-1	TRBJ2-2	many	CASTTTGGSGELFF	TGCGCCAGCACCACGACAGGGGGGTCCGGGGAGCTGTTTTTT
.	TRBV29-1	TRBJ2-7	.	CSVFKPSPGRITYEQYF	TGCAGCGTCTTCAAACCCTCGCCGGGACGGATCACCTACGAGCAGTACTTC
.	TRBV5-6	TRBJ2-3	.	CASSLEFTRADTQYF	TGTGCCAGCAGCTTGGAATTCACCCGGGCAGATACGCAGTATTTT
.	TRBV20-1	TRBJ1-5	.	CSATQGAQPQHF	TGCAGTGCTACACAGGGAGCTCAGCCCCAGCATTTT
.	TRBV18	TRBJ1-1	few	CASSRATPGQNTEAFF	TGTGCCAGCTCACGCGCGACACCGGGACAAAACACTGAAGCTTTCTTT
TRBD1	TRBV28	TRBJ2-7	.	CASSRTGTRGEQYF	TGTGCCAGCAGTAGGACAGGCACCCGCGGGGAGCAGTACTTC
.	TRBV29-1	TRBJ1-4	many	CSVAELGGGKLFF	TGCAGCGTCGCTGAATTAGGAGGCGGAAAACTGTTTTTT
.	TRBV20-1	TRBJ2-1	.	CSAQDRLSSYNEQFF	TGCAGTGCCCAAGACAGACTTAGCTCCTACAATGAGCAGTTCTTC
.	TRBV5-1	TRBJ2-7	.	CASRLEYEQYF	TGCGCCAGCAGATTGGAGTACGAGCAGTACTTC
.	TRBV3-1	TRBJ2-5	few	CASSQLSAGETQYF	TGTGCCAGCAGCCAACTTTCGGCAGGAGAGACCCAGTACTTC
TRBD1	TRBV29-1	TRBJ2-7	.	CSVTGTGGYEQYF	TGCAGCGTCACCGGGACAGGGGGCTACGAGCAGTACTTC
TRBD1	TRBV5-1	TRBJ2-7	.	CASSEPGTGIYEQYF	TGCGCCAGCAGCGAACCCGGGACAGGGATCTACGAGCAGTACTTC
.	TRBV30	TRBJ2-5	.	CAWSPSGTQYF	TGTGCCTGGAGTCCTTCCGGGACCCAGTACTTC
.	TRBV20-1	TRBJ2-7	.	CSAPVGATYEQYF	TGCAGTGCTCCCGTAGGGGCCACCTACGAGCAGTACTTC
.	TRBV18	TRBJ1-1	few	CASLPPGSTEAFF	TGTGCCAGCTTACCCCCGGGGAGCACTGAAGCTTTCTTT
TRBD1	TRBV10-3	TRBJ1-2	.	CAINPDRGRYNYGYTF	TGTGCCATCAACCCGGACAGGGGGAGATACAACTATGGCTACACCTTC
TRBD2	TRBV9	TRBJ2-3	.	CASSVRRGTSVTDTQYF	TGTGCCAGCAGCGTTCGGAGAGGGACTAGCGTCACAGATACGCAGTATTTT
TRBD1	TRBV7-2	TRBJ1-6	many	CASSSRRDSNSPLHF	TGTGCCAGCAGTTCACGCCGGGACAGTAATTCACCCCTCCACTTT
TRBD1	TRBV3-1	TRBJ2-3	few	CASSLRRQGAEDTQYF	TGTGCCAGCAGCCTCCGGCGACAGGGGGCCGAAGATACGCAGTATTTT
.	TRBV5-1	TRBJ2-3	.	CASRLHSDTQYF	TGCGCCAGCAGACTCCATTCGGATACGCAGTATTTT
TRBD1	TRBV7-2	TRBJ2-1	many	CASSGKGTVVNEQFF	TGTGCCAGCAGCGGCAAAGGGACAGTAGTCAATGAGCAGTTCTTC
TRBD1	TRBV12-5	TRBJ2-1	.	CASKGQGIYNEQFF	TGTGCTAGCAAGGGACAGGGGATCTACAATGAGCAGTTCTTC
.	TRBV24-1	TRBJ2-7	.	CATTRGSSYEQYF	TGTGCCACCACCCGGGGAAGCTCCTACGAGCAGTACTTC
.	TRBV2	TRBJ1-2	few	CASSEYGYTF	TGTGCCAGCAGTGAATATGGCTACACCTTC
.	TRBV6-1	TRBJ2-7	few	CASSELGGTYEQYF	TGTGCCAGCAGTGAATTGGGCGGGACCTACGAGCAGTACTTC
.	TRBV4-2	TRBJ1-6	few	CASSREQINSPLHF	TGTGCCAGCAGCCGGGAACAGATTAATTCACCCCTCCACTTT
TRBD2	TRBV5-6	TRBJ2-4	.	CASSLLKAGVAKNIQYF	TGTGCCAGCAGCTTGCTTAAGGCGGGAGTAGCCAAAAACATTCAGTACTTC
.	TRBV7-2	TRBJ2-7	few	CASSFRRRGEEQYF	TGTGCCAGCAGCTTTCGGCGGAGGGGGGAAGAGCAGTACTTC
.	TRBV20-1	TRBJ1-6	.	CSAISDGFNSPLHF	TGCAGTGCTATCTCGGACGGCTTTAATTCACCCCTCCACTTT
.	TRBV15	TRBJ2-7	.	CATSTLGGGYEQYF	TGTGCCACCAGCACGCTTGGAGGGGGCTACGAGCAGTACTTC